This T cell receptor (beta chain) was captured in a study of T cell responses to AZD1222 COVID-19 vaccine. Study conclusions and caveats: Females outnumbered males among donors, who were mostly white British; clonal diversity was possibly underestimated. Baseline seropositives among AZD1222 recipients totaled only five to seven. The peak T cell response came first, and repertoires were sampled only after it.

CDR1 is LGHDT and CDR2 is YNNKEL in the germline V gene (reference sequence). Trimming took off 1 base at V and 4 bases at J, with 16 bases between the two ends. The CDR3 runs 16 residues. Method: immunoSEQ multiplex PCR; TCRdb's copy keeps in-frame clones and lacks some. The sample carries more than 140,000 clones, approximately 89% recorded once. In the case of this clone: The antigen remains undetermined.

This sequence originates from an adult in good health. The chain has TRBV3-1 (or the pseudogene TRBV3-2) and TRBJ1-1, with a possible D match to TRBD1 (6 bases). Here the sequenced sample was peripheral blood, taken on day 0 of AZD1222 vaccination. The CDR3 sequence is CASSQGSQGTGTEAFF. The CDR3 nucleotides are TGTGCCAGCAGCCAAGGATCACAGGGAACAGGCACTGAAGCTTTCTTT.